This T cell receptor beta chain appears in the sequencing data of a study of T-cell memory formation after mild COVID-19. The CDR3 has 13 residues. V shed 6 bases and J 5 bases; nucleotides not matched to a gene: 6. CDR1 is MNHEY and CDR2 is SVGAGI in the germline V gene. In the case of this clonotype: What it recognizes is unknown.

The 5'RACE method, run with constant-segment primers, produced TCR alpha and TCR beta cDNA libraries (carrying sample barcodes and UMIs). TCRdb recomputed calls from the 5' RACE reads with MiXCR, one row per CDR3 protein. Here the sample spans 350,000 to 500,000 distinct CDR3 sequences, about 25% being singletons. Study-level points and caveats: Second-wave clones with a day 37 peak had unconfirmed SARS-CoV-2 specificity. Largely, contracting CD4+ clones fell within CM and EM, and contracting CD8+ clones within EMRA. Prior to infection, memory already included some responding clones, suggesting cross-reactive memory joined.

Sequencing was done on a sample of PBMCs or a T cell subset sorted from them (not recorded which). The TCR originated in an adult woman who had mild COVID-19 (a few samples of this study predate the infection). Cell type and time point are not known. The chain combines TRBV6-5 with TRBJ1-1; TRBD1 aligns across 7 bases. The CDR3 nucleotides are TGTGCCAGCAGCTTCGACAGGGATACTGAAGCTTTCTTT. Translation: CASSFDRDTEAFF.